The following is a T cell receptor (beta chain) sequence with its context. What it recognizes is unknown. Being one base from a much bigger clone, this may be a read error. This likely comes from a read error, as the CDR3 has no conserved phenylalanine or tryptophan at its end. Trimming at V came to 5 bases and at J to 0 bases, leaving 7 bases not matched to a gene. CDR3 length equals 16 residues. The germline V gene encodes CDR1 SGDLS and CDR2 YYNGEE. From RNA, the CDR3 regions of TCR beta chains were amplified and sequenced. The library came from an HTBI-primed first-round RT-PCR and a second-round multiplex PCR. TCRdb re-called the multiplex PCR reads with MiXCR, one entry per CDR3 protein. This table has hundreds of thousands of distinct CDR3 sequences, roughly 41% appearing once. This specimen comes from a study of Graves' ophthalmopathy and Graves' hyperthyroidism. Study-wide background: Pretreatment peripheral blood was obtained at initial diagnosis. Findings of the study overall: The model predicted ophthalmopathy progression with about 69% sensitivity and around 74% specificity.

Sequencing was carried out using peripheral blood. The rearrangement joins TRBV9 to TRBJ2-2; 7 bases match TRBD1. The TCR comes from an adult man with Graves' ophthalmopathy. The CDR3 is CASSERDSPNTGELFS. As DNA, the CDR3 is TGTGCCAGCAGTGAAAGGGACAGTCCGAACACCGGGGAGCTGTTTTCT.